This T cell receptor (beta chain) emerged from a study of siplizumab effects on memory and regulatory T cells. Study-wide points: Controls showed an average of roughly 30% Treg-derived mappable alloreactive CD4+ clones, while siplizumab showed under 80%. It was never confirmed that proliferating Tregs from siplizumab cultures were suppressive. Sequences below about 10^-5 frequency were poorly captured, and few alloreactive clones mapped to unstimulated subsets.

Concerning this clone itself: Its matching antigen is unknown.

Sequenced by immunoSEQ multiplex PCR; TCRdb stores in-frame clones only, minus some. The profile covers about 100,000 clones, with about 90% appearing a single time and roughly 0.16% taken by the ten largest. Trimming cost V 3 bases and J 9 bases; bases outside gene matches: 4. Germline CDR1 and CDR2: SGHRS and YFSETQ. The CDR3 runs 15 residues. J is TRBJ1-6 and V is TRBV5-1; the match to TRBD1 covers 12 bases. The sequencing sample was made of CD4+ T cells sorted from blood. This TCR was sampled from a human donor in good health. This CDR3 reads CASSSGTGGSSPLHF. Here the CDR3 DNA reads TGCGCCAGCAGCTCGGGGACAGGGGGCTCTTCACCCCTCCACTTT.